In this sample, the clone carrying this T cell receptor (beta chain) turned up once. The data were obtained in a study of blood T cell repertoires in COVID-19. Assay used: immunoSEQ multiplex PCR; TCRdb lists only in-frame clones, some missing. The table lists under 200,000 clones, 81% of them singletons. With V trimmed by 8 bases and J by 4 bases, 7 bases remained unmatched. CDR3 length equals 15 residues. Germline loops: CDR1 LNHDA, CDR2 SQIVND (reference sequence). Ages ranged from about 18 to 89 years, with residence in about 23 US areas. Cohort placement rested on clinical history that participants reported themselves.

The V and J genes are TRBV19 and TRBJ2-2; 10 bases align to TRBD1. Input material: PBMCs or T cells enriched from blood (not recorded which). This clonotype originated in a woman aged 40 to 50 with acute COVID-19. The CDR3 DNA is TGTGCCAGTTCGACAGGGGGCAGGAGCACCGGGGAGCTGTTTTTT. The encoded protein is CASSTGGRSTGELFF.